A single TCR beta chain is shown here with its context. TCRdb's table, derived via immunoSEQ multiplex PCR, lists solely in-frame clones and lacks some. The data contain under 130,000 clones, about four fifths of them singletons. The data derive from a study of blood T cell repertoires in COVID-19. Across the whole study: Researchers got acute and convalescent COVID-19 samples from the United States, Italy and Spain.

Germline V lookup: CDR1 SGHTA, CDR2 FQGTGA. J was trimmed by 2 bases and V by 5 bases; bases with no gene match: 0. The CDR3 contains 14 residues. The sample consisted of peripheral blood. The receptor's source is a man at least 80 years old with acute or convalescent COVID-19. J is TRBJ2-1 and V is TRBV7-3; 10 positions match TRBD1. CDR3 loop: CASSGQGAYNEQFF. The CDR3 nucleotides read TGTGCCAGCAGCGGACAGGGGGCCTACAATGAGCAGTTCTTC.